The rows below give T cell receptor beta chains drawn from one sample of a study of Graves' ophthalmopathy and Graves' hyperthyroidism. Using its own MiXCR run on the multiplex PCR reads, TCRdb lists one record per CDR3 protein. The sample shows around 170,000 distinct CDR3 sequences, 30% to 45% of them seen only once. The specimen was peripheral blood. The source of these receptors is a woman aged 40 to 49 with Graves' ophthalmopathy. Both conserved end residues are part of each CDR3. The order of the fields is V gene, CDR3 length, J gene, CDR3 protein.

V gene: TRBV11-2
CDR3 length: 15
J gene: TRBJ1-6
CDR3 protein: CASSQWGQGNSPLHF

V gene: TRBV27
CDR3 length: 14
J gene: TRBJ1-6
CDR3 protein: CASSPRVFGSPLHF

V gene: TRBV27
CDR3 length: 17
J gene: TRBJ2-2
CDR3 protein: CASSLDVYRLNTGELFF

V gene: TRBV5-1
CDR3 length: 13
J gene: TRBJ2-7
CDR3 protein: CASSGESVGEQYF

V gene: TRBV24-1
CDR3 length: 14
J gene: TRBJ2-5
CDR3 protein: CATSAPAGQETQYF

V gene: TRBV6-2/TRBV6-3
CDR3 length: 15
J gene: TRBJ1-1
CDR3 protein: CASRPNGGGNTEAFF

V gene: TRBV19
CDR3 length: 13
J gene: TRBJ1-2
CDR3 protein: CASGTGVWYGYTF

V gene: TRBV6-5
CDR3 length: 11
J gene: TRBJ2-2
CDR3 protein: CATRGTGELFF

V gene: TRBV7-2
CDR3 length: 13
J gene: TRBJ2-5
CDR3 protein: CASSYGVQETQYF

V gene: TRBV28
CDR3 length: 12
J gene: TRBJ1-2
CDR3 protein: CASSRGPYGYTF

V gene: TRBV12-3/TRBV12-4
CDR3 length: 12
J gene: TRBJ1-2
CDR3 protein: CASSSQVYGYTF

V gene: TRBV12-3/TRBV12-4
CDR3 length: 13
J gene: TRBJ1-1
CDR3 protein: CASTGEWGTEAFF

V gene: TRBV7-2
CDR3 length: 18
J gene: TRBJ2-2
CDR3 protein: CASSLRGTSGSGTGELFF

V gene: TRBV2
CDR3 length: 13
J gene: TRBJ2-7
CDR3 protein: CASSAGSDYEQYF

V gene: TRBV12-3/TRBV12-4
CDR3 length: 14
J gene: TRBJ1-5
CDR3 protein: CASSMQGSGQPQHF

V gene: TRBV7-3
CDR3 length: 13
J gene: TRBJ2-7
CDR3 protein: CASSMTGGDEQYF

V gene: TRBV27
CDR3 length: 14
J gene: TRBJ2-2
CDR3 protein: CASSSRTPTGELFF

V gene: TRBV12-3/TRBV12-4
CDR3 length: 13
J gene: TRBJ1-1
CDR3 protein: CASSLGSRTEAFF

V gene: TRBV11-2
CDR3 length: 17
J gene: TRBJ2-5
CDR3 protein: CASSPRASGRVGETQYF

V gene: TRBV11-1
CDR3 length: 15
J gene: TRBJ1-5
CDR3 protein: CASSKGTGYNQPQHF

V gene: TRBV27
CDR3 length: 14
J gene: TRBJ2-7
CDR3 protein: CASSFAGQGYEQYF

V gene: TRBV12-3/TRBV12-4
CDR3 length: 17
J gene: TRBJ2-6
CDR3 protein: CASRPWTVISGANVLTF

V gene: TRBV28
CDR3 length: 14
J gene: TRBJ1-1
CDR3 protein: CASKEVPLNTEAFF

V gene: TRBV24-1
CDR3 length: 14
J gene: TRBJ2-7
CDR3 protein: CATSDLGAPYEQYF

V gene: TRBV6-2/TRBV6-3
CDR3 length: 13
J gene: TRBJ1-5
CDR3 protein: CASRGTASRPQHF

V gene: TRBV20-1
CDR3 length: 14
J gene: TRBJ1-2
CDR3 protein: CSASKRQGGYGYTF

V gene: TRBV6-1
CDR3 length: 14
J gene: TRBJ2-2
CDR3 protein: CASSEIQGSGELFF

V gene: TRBV4-2
CDR3 length: 14
J gene: TRBJ2-7
CDR3 protein: CASSPRYGAYEQYF

V gene: TRBV30
CDR3 length: 12
J gene: TRBJ2-5
CDR3 protein: CAWSRGQETQYF

V gene: TRBV6-1
CDR3 length: 14
J gene: TRBJ1-6
CDR3 protein: CASSPWGARKSLHF

V gene: TRBV6-5
CDR3 length: 15
J gene: TRBJ1-1
CDR3 protein: CASSSTGTVNTEAFF

V gene: TRBV10-3
CDR3 length: 13
J gene: TRBJ1-1
CDR3 protein: CAISERMTTEAFF

V gene: TRBV7-9
CDR3 length: 13
J gene: TRBJ1-1
CDR3 protein: CASRGQSNTEAFF

V gene: TRBV6-2/TRBV6-3
CDR3 length: 13
J gene: TRBJ1-6
CDR3 protein: CASSYGPNSPLHF

V gene: TRBV7-2
CDR3 length: 14
J gene: TRBJ2-5
CDR3 protein: CASSSSGVKETQYF

V gene: TRBV20-1
CDR3 length: 13
J gene: TRBJ1-6
CDR3 protein: CSARNREDSPLHF

V gene: TRBV12-3/TRBV12-4
CDR3 length: 17
J gene: TRBJ1-3
CDR3 protein: CASSKTGTGRSGNTIYF

V gene: TRBV6-5
CDR3 length: 15
J gene: TRBJ1-1
CDR3 protein: CASSSNGGLNTEAFF

V gene: TRBV19
CDR3 length: 14
J gene: TRBJ2-6
CDR3 protein: CASSRATGANVLTF

V gene: TRBV7-6
CDR3 length: 18
J gene: TRBJ2-2
CDR3 protein: CASSTPLETGRDTGELFF

V gene: TRBV19
CDR3 length: 12
J gene: TRBJ1-1
CDR3 protein: CASSIETTEAFF

V gene: TRBV12-3/TRBV12-4
CDR3 length: 14
J gene: TRBJ1-5
CDR3 protein: CASSLFRGNQPQHF

V gene: TRBV19
CDR3 length: 17
J gene: TRBJ1-1
CDR3 protein: CASSIRGPTVMNTEAFF

V gene: TRBV28
CDR3 length: 13
J gene: TRBJ2-7
CDR3 protein: CASSSGFDYEQYF

V gene: TRBV11-1
CDR3 length: 17
J gene: TRBJ1-1
CDR3 protein: CASNTLTGTGQNTEAFF

V gene: TRBV5-5
CDR3 length: 17
J gene: TRBJ1-2
CDR3 protein: CASSLEFRTGSDYGYTF

V gene: TRBV6-5
CDR3 length: 15
J gene: TRBJ2-7
CDR3 protein: CASISDTTRRYEQYF

V gene: TRBV6-5
CDR3 length: 15
J gene: TRBJ2-7
CDR3 protein: CASSWTSGSSYEQYF

V gene: TRBV7-2
CDR3 length: 13
J gene: TRBJ2-7
CDR3 protein: CASSFRETYEQYF

V gene: TRBV19
CDR3 length: 14
J gene: TRBJ1-1
CDR3 protein: CASSIRSVNTEAFF

V gene: TRBV19
CDR3 length: 14
J gene: TRBJ1-2
CDR3 protein: CASSKEDTLNGYTF

V gene: TRBV6-2/TRBV6-3
CDR3 length: 19
J gene: TRBJ2-7
CDR3 protein: CASSYSGGRTSGRIYEQYF

V gene: TRBV19
CDR3 length: 14
J gene: TRBJ1-1
CDR3 protein: CASSIGGMSTEAFF